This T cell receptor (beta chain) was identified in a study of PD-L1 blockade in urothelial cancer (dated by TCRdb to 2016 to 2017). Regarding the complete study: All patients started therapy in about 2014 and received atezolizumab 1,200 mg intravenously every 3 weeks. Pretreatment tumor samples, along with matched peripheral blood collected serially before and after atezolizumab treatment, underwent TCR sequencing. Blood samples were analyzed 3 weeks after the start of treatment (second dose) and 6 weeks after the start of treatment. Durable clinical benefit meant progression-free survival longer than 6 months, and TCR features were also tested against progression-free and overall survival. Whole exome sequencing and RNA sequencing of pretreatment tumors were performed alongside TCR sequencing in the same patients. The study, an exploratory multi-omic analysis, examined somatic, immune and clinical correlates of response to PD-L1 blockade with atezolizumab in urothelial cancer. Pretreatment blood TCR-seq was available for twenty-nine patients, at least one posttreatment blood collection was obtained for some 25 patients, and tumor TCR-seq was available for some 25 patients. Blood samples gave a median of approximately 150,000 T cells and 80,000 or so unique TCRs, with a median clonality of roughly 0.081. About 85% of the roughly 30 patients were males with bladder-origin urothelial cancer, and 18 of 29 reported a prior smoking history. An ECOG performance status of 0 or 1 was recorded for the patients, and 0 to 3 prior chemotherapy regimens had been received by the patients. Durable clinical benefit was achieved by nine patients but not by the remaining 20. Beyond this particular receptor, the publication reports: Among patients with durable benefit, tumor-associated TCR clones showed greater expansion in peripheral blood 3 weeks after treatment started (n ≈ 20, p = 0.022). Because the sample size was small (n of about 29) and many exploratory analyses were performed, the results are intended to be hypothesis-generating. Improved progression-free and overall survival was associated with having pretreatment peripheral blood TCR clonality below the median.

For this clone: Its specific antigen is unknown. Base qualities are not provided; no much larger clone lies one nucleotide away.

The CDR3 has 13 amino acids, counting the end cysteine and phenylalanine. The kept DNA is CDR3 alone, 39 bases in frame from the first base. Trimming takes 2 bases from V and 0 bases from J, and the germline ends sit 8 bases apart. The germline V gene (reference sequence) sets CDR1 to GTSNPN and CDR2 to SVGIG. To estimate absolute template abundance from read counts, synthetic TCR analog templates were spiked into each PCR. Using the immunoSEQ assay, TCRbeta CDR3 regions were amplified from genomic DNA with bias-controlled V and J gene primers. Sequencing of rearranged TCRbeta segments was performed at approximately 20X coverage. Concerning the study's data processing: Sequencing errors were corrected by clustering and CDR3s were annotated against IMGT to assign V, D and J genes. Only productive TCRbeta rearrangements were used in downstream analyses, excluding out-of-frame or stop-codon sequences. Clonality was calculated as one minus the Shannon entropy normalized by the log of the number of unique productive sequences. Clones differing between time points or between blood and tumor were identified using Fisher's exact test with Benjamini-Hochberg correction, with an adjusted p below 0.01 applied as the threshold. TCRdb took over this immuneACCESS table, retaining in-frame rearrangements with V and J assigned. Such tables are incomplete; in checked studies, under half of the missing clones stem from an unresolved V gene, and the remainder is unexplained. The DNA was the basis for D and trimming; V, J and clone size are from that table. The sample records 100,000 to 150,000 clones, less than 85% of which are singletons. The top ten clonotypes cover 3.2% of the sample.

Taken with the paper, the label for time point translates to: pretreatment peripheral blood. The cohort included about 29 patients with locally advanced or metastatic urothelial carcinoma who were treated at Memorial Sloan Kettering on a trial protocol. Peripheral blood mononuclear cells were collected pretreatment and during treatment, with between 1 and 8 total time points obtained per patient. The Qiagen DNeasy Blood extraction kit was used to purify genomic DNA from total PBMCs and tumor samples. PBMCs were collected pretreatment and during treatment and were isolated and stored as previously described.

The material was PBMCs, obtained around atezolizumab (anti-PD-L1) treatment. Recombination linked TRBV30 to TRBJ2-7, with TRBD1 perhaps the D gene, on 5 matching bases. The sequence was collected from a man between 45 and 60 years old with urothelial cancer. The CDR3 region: CAWSTGLSYEQYF. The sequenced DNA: TGTGCCTGGAGTACAGGCCTCTCCTACGAGCAGTACTTC.